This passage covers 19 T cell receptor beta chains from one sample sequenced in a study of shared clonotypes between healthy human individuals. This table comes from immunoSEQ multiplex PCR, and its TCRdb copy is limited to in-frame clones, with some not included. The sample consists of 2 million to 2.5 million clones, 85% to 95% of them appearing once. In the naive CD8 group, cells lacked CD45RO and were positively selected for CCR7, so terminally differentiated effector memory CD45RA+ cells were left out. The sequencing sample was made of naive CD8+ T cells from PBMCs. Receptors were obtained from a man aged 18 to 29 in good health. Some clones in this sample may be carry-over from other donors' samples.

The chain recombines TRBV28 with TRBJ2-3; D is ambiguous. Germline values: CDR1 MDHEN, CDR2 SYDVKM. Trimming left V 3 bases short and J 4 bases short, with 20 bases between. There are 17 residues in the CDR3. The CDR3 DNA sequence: TGTGCCAGCAGTTTTAATTTCCCCGCGGCGGTCGCAGATACGCAGTATTTT. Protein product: CASSFNFPAAVADTQYF. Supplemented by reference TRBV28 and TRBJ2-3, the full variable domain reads DVKVTQSSRYLVKRTGEKVFLECVQDMDHENMFWYRQDPGLGLRLIYFSYDVKMKEKGDIPEGYSVSREKKERFSLILESASTNQTSMYLCASSFNFPAAVADTQYFGPGTRLTVL.

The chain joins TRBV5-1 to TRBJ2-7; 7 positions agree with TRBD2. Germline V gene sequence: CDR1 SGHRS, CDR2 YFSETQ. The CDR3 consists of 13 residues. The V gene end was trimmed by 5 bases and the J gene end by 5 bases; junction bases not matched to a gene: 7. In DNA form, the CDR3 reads TGCGCCAGCAGGCGGACTAGTTTCGACGAGCAGTACTTC. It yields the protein CASRRTSFDEQYF.

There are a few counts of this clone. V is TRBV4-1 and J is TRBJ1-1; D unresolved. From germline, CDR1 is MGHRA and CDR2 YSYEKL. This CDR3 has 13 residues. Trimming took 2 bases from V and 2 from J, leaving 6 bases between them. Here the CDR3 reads CASSQSLNTEAFF. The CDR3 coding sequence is TGCGCCAGCAGCCAATCCCTCAACACTGAAGCTTTCTTT.

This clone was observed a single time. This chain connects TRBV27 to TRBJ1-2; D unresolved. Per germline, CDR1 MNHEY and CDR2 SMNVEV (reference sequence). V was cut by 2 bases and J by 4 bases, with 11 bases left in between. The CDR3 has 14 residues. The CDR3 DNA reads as TGTGCCAGCAGTTTAATAGGCAGTTCCTATGGCTACACCTTC. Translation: CASSLIGSSYGYTF.

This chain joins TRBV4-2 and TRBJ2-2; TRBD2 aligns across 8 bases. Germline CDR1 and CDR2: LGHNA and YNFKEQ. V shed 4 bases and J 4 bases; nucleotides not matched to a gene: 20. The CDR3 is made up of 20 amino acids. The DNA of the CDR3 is TGTGCCAGCAGCCCCCGGACGGTGGTGGGTAGCGGGATCGTCACCGGGGAGCTGTTTTTT. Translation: CASSPRTVVGSGIVTGELFF.

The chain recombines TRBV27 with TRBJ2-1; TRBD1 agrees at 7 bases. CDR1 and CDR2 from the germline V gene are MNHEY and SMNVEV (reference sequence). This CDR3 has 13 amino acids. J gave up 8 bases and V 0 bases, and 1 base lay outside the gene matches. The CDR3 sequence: CASSLSQGYEQFF. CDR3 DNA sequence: TGTGCCAGCAGTTTATCACAGGGGTATGAGCAGTTCTTC.

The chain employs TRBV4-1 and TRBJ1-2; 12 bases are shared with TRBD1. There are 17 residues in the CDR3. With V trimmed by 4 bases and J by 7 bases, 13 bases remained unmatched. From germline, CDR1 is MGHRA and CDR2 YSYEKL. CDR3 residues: CASSPPPGQGASGGYTF. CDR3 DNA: TGCGCCAGCAGCCCGCCACCGGGACAGGGGGCCTCAGGTGGCTACACCTTC.

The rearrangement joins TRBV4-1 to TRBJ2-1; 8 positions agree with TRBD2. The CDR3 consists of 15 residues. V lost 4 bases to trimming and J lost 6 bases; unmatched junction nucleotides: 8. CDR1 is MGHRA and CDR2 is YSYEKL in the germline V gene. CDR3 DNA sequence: TGCGCCAGCAGCCTAATGACCGGGACTAGCAATGAGCAGTTCTTC. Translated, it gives CASSLMTGTSNEQFF.

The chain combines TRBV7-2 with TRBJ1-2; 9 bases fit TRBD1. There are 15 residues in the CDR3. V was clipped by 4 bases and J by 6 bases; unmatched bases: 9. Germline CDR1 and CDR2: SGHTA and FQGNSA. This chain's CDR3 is CASSSPRTGAHGYTF. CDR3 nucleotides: TGTGCCAGCAGCTCGCCCAGGACAGGGGCTCATGGCTACACCTTC.

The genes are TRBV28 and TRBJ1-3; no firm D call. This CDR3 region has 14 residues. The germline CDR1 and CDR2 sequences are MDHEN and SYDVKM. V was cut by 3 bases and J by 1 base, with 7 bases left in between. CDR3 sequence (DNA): TGTGCCAGCAGTTTGATCCTGTCTGGAAACACCATATATTTT. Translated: CASSLILSGNTIYF.

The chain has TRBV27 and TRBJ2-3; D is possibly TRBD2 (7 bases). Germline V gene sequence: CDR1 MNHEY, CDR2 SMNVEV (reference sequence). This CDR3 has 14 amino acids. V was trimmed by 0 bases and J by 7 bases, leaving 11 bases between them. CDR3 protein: CASSLSGGRNTQYF. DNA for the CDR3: TGTGCCAGCAGTTTATCCGGGGGGCGGAATACGCAGTATTTT.

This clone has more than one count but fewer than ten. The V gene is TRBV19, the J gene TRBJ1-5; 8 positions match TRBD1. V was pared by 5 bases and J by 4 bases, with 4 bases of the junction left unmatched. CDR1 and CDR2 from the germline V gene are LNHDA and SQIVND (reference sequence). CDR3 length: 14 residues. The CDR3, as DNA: TGTGCCAGTAGTGCCTACAGGGGGAATCAGCCCCAGCATTTT. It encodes CASSAYRGNQPQHF.

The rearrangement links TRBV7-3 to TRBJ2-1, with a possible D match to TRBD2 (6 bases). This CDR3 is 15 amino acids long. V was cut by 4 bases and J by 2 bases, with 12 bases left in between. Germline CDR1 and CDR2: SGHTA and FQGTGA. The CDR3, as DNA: TGTGCCAGCAGCTGGGACTTATCGACCTACAATGAGCAGTTCTTC. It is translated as CASSWDLSTYNEQFF. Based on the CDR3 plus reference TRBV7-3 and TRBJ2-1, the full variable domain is GAGVSQTPSNKVTEKGKYVELRCDPISGHTALYWYRQSLGQGPEFLIYFQGTGAADDSGLPNDRFFAVRPEGSVSTLKIQRTERGDSAVYLCASSWDLSTYNEQFFGPGTRLTVL.

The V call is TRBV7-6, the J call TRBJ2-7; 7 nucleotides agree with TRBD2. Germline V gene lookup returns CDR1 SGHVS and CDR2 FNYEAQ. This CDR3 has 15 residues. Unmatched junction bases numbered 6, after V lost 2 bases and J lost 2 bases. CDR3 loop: CASSLFPAGAYEQYF. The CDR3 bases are TGTGCCAGCAGCTTATTCCCCGCGGGAGCCTACGAGCAGTACTTC.

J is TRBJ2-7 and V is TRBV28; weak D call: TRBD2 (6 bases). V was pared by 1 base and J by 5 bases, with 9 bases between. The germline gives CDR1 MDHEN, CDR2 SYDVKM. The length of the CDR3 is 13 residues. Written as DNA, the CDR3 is TGTGCCAGCAGTTTATTGGGGGGAGACGAGCAGTACTTC. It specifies CASSLLGGDEQYF.

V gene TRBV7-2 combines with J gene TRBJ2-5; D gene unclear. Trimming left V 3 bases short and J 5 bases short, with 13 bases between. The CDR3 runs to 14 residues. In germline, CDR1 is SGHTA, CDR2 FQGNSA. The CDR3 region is CASSLHNFGETQYF. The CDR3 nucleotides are TGTGCCAGCAGCTTGCATAATTTCGGGGAGACCCAGTACTTC.

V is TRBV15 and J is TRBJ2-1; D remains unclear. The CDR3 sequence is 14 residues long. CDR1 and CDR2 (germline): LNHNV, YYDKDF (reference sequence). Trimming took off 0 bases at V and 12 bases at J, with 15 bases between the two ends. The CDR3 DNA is TGTGCCACCAGCAGAGACCGAATGTTAGGTCCGCAGTTCTTC. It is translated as CATSRDRMLGPQFF.

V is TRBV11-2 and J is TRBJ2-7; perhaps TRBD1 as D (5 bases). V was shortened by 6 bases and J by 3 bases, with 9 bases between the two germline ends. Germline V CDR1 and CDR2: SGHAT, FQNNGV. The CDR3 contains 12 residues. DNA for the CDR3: TGTGCCAGCAGTTACGACAGCTACGAGCAGTACTTC. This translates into CASSYDSYEQYF.

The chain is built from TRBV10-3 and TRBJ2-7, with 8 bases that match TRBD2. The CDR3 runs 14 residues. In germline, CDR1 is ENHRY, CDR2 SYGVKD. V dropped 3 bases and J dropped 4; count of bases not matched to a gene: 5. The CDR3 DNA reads TGTGCCATCAGTGATACTAGCGGAACGTACGAGCAGTACTTC. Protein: CAISDTSGTYEQYF.